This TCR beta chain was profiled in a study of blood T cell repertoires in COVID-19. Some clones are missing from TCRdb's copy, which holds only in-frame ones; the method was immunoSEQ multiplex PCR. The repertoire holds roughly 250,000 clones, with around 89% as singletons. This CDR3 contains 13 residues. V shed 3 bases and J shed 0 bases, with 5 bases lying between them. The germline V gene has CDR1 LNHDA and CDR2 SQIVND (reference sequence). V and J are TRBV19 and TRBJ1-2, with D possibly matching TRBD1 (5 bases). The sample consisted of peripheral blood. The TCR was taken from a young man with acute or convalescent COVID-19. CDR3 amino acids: CASSMTANYGYTF. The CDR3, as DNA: TGTGCCAGTAGTATGACAGCTAACTATGGCTACACCTTC.